Listed below are T cell receptor beta chains from one sample, sequenced in a study of T cell responses to AZD1222 COVID-19 vaccine. Libraries were prepared by immunoSEQ multiplex PCR; TCRdb keeps only in-frame clonotypes and omits some of them. The sample yields 95,000 to 150,000 clones, 70% to 90% seen once. Here the sequenced sample was peripheral blood, taken 28 days after the second AZD1222 dose. These TCRs come from an adult who received the AZD1222 COVID-19 vaccine. CDR3s include the opening cysteine and the closing phenylalanine or tryptophan. D genes are given only for firm matches. A clone size is listed for some rows: how often the clone was seen (once, few, many), or a class if it is expanded.

V gene	clone size	D gene	J gene	CDR3 protein	CDR3 DNA
TRBV6-5	few	NA	TRBJ1-2	CASSYSYQWQAAHTF	TGTGCCAGCAGTTACTCCTACCAGTGGCAGGCGGCTCACACCTTC
TRBV5-1	NA	NA	TRBJ2-5	CASSARGGETQYF	TGCGCCAGCAGCGCCCGGGGCGGAGAGACCCAGTACTTC
TRBV27	once	TRBD1	TRBJ2-5	CASRLQGRQETQYF	TGTGCCAGCAGACTACAGGGGCGCCAAGAGACCCAGTACTTC
TRBV6-5	NA	TRBD1	TRBJ1-5	CASTIGQGNQPQHF	TGTGCCAGCACTATAGGACAGGGGAATCAGCCCCAGCATTTT
TRBV10-1	NA	NA	TRBJ2-1	CASSDLAKPYNEQFF	TGCGCCAGCAGTGATCTAGCAAAACCTTACAATGAGCAGTTCTTC
TRBV2	NA	TRBD2	TRBJ2-1	CASSGSGGNNEQFF	TGTGCCAGCAGTGGTAGCGGGGGGAACAATGAGCAGTTCTTC
TRBV15	NA	NA	TRBJ2-2	CATSPRPGRTGELFF	TGTGCCACCAGCCCCCGACCAGGGAGAACCGGGGAGCTGTTTTTT
TRBV9	NA	NA	TRBJ1-1	CASSVVSVLNTEAFF	TGTGCCAGCAGCGTAGTGAGCGTCTTGAACACTGAAGCTTTCTTT
TRBV27	once	NA	TRBJ1-6	CASSRDTRGSPLHF	TGTGCCAGCAGTAGGGACACCAGGGGCTCACCCCTCCACTTT
TRBV6-4	few	TRBD2	TRBJ2-1	CASSDFGSSGAYNEQFF	TGTGCCAGCAGTGACTTCGGGTCCAGCGGGGCCTACAATGAGCAGTTCTTC
TRBV7-7	NA	NA	TRBJ1-6	CASSLDRSPNSPLHF	TGTGCTAGCAGCTTAGACCGATCCCCCAATTCACCCCTCCACTTT
TRBV18	NA	NA	TRBJ1-4	CASSLQGPNEKLFF	TGTGCCAGCTCCCTCCAGGGGCCAAATGAAAAACTGTTTTTT
TRBV27	NA	NA	TRBJ2-1	CASSLSLAGSYNEQFF	TGTGCCAGCAGTTTATCGTTGGCAGGGTCCTACAATGAGCAGTTCTTC
TRBV9	NA	NA	TRBJ2-3	CASSGTSYPSDTQYF	TGTGCCAGCAGCGGGACTTCCTATCCGTCAGATACGCAGTATTTT
TRBV30	NA	NA	TRBJ2-7	CAWREHNYEQYF	TGTGCCTGGAGGGAACACAACTACGAGCAGTACTTC
TRBV27	medium-sized	NA	TRBJ2-2	CASSLLGTPNTGELFF	TGTGCCAGCAGTTTACTCGGGACACCGAACACCGGGGAGCTGTTTTTT
TRBV18	NA	NA	TRBJ1-2	CASSPGRAHNYGYTF	TGTGCCAGCTCACCGGGGAGGGCACATAACTATGGCTACACCTTC
TRBV11-3	NA	NA	TRBJ2-1	CASSLGGRNEQFF	TGTGCCAGCAGCTTGGGGGGCCGGAATGAGCAGTTCTTC
TRBV9	NA	NA	TRBJ1-2	CASRREGYGYTF	TGTGCCAGCCGGAGAGAAGGCTATGGCTACACCTTC
TRBV2	NA	NA	TRBJ2-3	CASSARGRTSDTQYF	TGTGCCAGCAGTGCGAGGGGGAGAACCTCAGATACGCAGTATTTT
TRBV5-1	few	NA	TRBJ1-4	CASSLGWGATNEKLFF	TGCGCCAGCAGCTTGGGCTGGGGAGCAACTAATGAAAAACTGTTTTTT
TRBV7-5	NA	NA	TRBJ1-6	CARSSGQAGHHYNSPLHF	TGTGCCAGAAGCTCCGGCCAAGCAGGGCACCACTATAATTCACCCCTCCACTTT
TRBV6-5	NA	NA	TRBJ1-5	CASSYTFGGGQPQHF	TGTGCCAGCAGTTACACGTTCGGGGGAGGCCAGCCCCAGCATTTT
TRBV2	NA	TRBD1	TRBJ1-1	CASSGGVRTGDTEAFF	TGTGCCAGCAGTGGGGGGGTTAGGACAGGGGACACTGAAGCTTTCTTT
TRBV18	NA	NA	TRBJ1-1	CASSPQKQGRGAFF	TGTGCCAGCTCACCTCAAAAGCAGGGGCGGGGAGCTTTCTTT
TRBV16	NA	NA	TRBJ1-3	CASSQVTALYSGNTIYF	TGTGCCAGCAGCCAAGTTACAGCCTTATACTCTGGAAACACCATATATTTT
TRBV19	NA	TRBD2	TRBJ2-1	CASHSGGEPYNEQFF	TGTGCCAGTCATAGCGGGGGTGAACCCTACAATGAGCAGTTCTTC
TRBV6-5	NA	NA	TRBJ1-4	CASRAANRRAKLFF	TGTGCCAGCAGGGCCGCGAACAGGAGGGCGAAACTGTTTTTT
TRBV19	NA	TRBD2	TRBJ2-3	CASSRTSGGADGSDTQYF	TGTGCCAGTAGTAGGACTAGCGGGGGGGCCGACGGGTCAGATACGCAGTATTTT
TRBV5-4	few	NA	TRBJ2-1	CASSWSLNEQFF	TGTGCCAGCAGCTGGTCTCTGAATGAGCAGTTCTTC
TRBV11-2	NA	NA	TRBJ1-2	CASSPQFQKTYGYTF	TGTGCCAGCAGTCCGCAGTTTCAGAAAACATATGGCTACACCTTC
TRBV6-2/TRBV6-3	NA	NA	TRBJ1-2	CASSLPGNVNYGYTF	TGTGCCAGCAGTCTCCCGGGGAACGTCAACTATGGCTACACCTTC
TRBV10-3	NA	TRBD1	TRBJ1-2	CAISADRAYTF	TGTGCCATCAGCGCCGACAGGGCCTACACCTTC
TRBV20-1	NA	NA	TRBJ2-5	CSPRLRETQYF	TGCAGTCCCCGACTCCGGGAGACCCAGTACTTC
TRBV30	NA	TRBD2	TRBJ2-1	CAWSGGTSGGSQWEQFF	TGTGCCTGGAGTGGAGGGACTAGCGGGGGTTCTCAATGGGAGCAGTTCTTC
TRBV7-9	NA	NA	TRBJ2-7	CASSLGLPGGDYEQYF	TGTGCCAGCAGCTTAGGGCTTCCCGGAGGGGACTACGAGCAGTACTTC
TRBV7-9	NA	NA	TRBJ1-2	CASSLVGANYGYTF	TGTGCCAGCAGCTTAGTAGGGGCGAACTATGGCTACACCTTC
TRBV2	NA	TRBD1	TRBJ2-3	CASSEKGTGSTDTQYF	TGTGCCAGCAGTGAAAAGGGGACAGGATCCACAGATACGCAGTATTTT
TRBV6-6	once	TRBD1	TRBJ1-2	CASSPTGAYGYTF	TGTGCCAGCAGTCCGACAGGGGCTTATGGCTACACCTTC
TRBV11-2	NA	TRBD1	TRBJ1-3	CASSFGTGTGNTIYF	TGTGCCAGCAGCTTCGGGACAGGGACAGGAAACACCATATATTTT
TRBV19	few	NA	TRBJ1-2	CASSLDSNYGYTF	TGTGCCAGTAGCCTGGACAGTAACTATGGCTACACCTTC
TRBV5-6	NA	TRBD1	TRBJ1-1	CASSLVGTANTEAFF	TGTGCCAGCAGCTTGGTGGGGACAGCGAACACTGAAGCTTTCTTT
TRBV4-3	once	NA	TRBJ2-1	CASSQDYRLNEQFF	TGCGCCAGCAGCCAAGATTATCGACTAAATGAGCAGTTCTTC
TRBV15	NA	NA	TRBJ2-7	CATSRDFSYEQYF	TGTGCCACCAGCAGAGATTTTAGCTACGAGCAGTACTTC
TRBV4-3	once	TRBD1	TRBJ2-4	CASSRGQGQNIQYF	TGCGCCAGCAGCCGAGGACAGGGTCAAAACATTCAGTACTTC
TRBV21-1	NA	NA	TRBJ2-7	CASRCPEGGRAHEQYF	TGTGCCAGCAGGTGCCCTGAGGGGGGTCGAGCCCACGAGCAGTACTTC
TRBV7-2	few	NA	TRBJ2-5	CASSLRGGGQETQYF	TGTGCCAGCAGCCTGAGAGGGGGAGGCCAAGAGACCCAGTACTTC
TRBV11-3	few	TRBD1	TRBJ1-1	CASSRDRASRAFF	TGTGCCAGCAGCAGGGACAGGGCTTCGCGAGCTTTCTTT
TRBV11-3	NA	TRBD1	TRBJ1-4	CASSLARGNEKLFF	TGTGCCAGCAGCTTAGCCAGGGGGAACGAAAAACTGTTTTTT
TRBV5-1	NA	NA	TRBJ1-1	CASRRRGEEDTEAFF	TGCGCCAGTAGGCGAAGGGGGGAAGAAGACACTGAAGCTTTCTTT
TRBV6-1	NA	TRBD1	TRBJ1-2	CASSEDSGGYGYTF	TGTGCCAGCAGTGAAGACTCAGGGGGCTACGGCTACACCTTC
TRBV24-1	NA	TRBD1	TRBJ1-1	CATSDGDSGSAEAFF	TGTGCCACCAGTGATGGGGACAGCGGGAGCGCTGAAGCTTTCTTT
TRBV19	NA	NA	TRBJ1-1	CASSTRNTEAFF	TGTGCCAGTAGTACACGGAACACTGAAGCTTTCTTT
TRBV3-1/TRBV3-2	NA	TRBD1	TRBJ2-3	CASSQMGTEQDTQYF	TGTGCCAGCAGCCAGATGGGGACAGAGCAAGATACGCAGTATTTT
TRBV29-1	NA	NA	TRBJ1-3	CSVEAGTVGNTIYF	TGCAGCGTTGAAGCCGGGACTGTGGGAAACACCATATATTTT
TRBV5-4	NA	TRBD1	TRBJ2-7	CASSLGQGIVYEQYF	TGTGCCAGCAGCTTGGGACAGGGGATTGTTTACGAGCAGTACTTC
TRBV6-2/TRBV6-3	NA	TRBD1	TRBJ1-2	CASSSLSPGTGIGYGYTF	TGTGCCAGCAGTTCCCTCAGTCCCGGGACAGGGATCGGCTATGGCTACACCTTC
TRBV6-5	NA	NA	TRBJ2-2	CASSYGRTGELFF	TGTGCCAGCAGCTACGGGAGAACCGGGGAGCTGTTTTTT
TRBV5-1	NA	TRBD1	TRBJ2-5	CASARQGRETQYF	TGCGCCAGCGCCAGACAGGGCCGGGAGACCCAGTACTTC
TRBV27	NA	NA	TRBJ1-2	CASSSRGPQGTYGYTF	TGTGCCAGCAGTTCCCGCGGCCCTCAGGGGACCTATGGCTACACCTTC